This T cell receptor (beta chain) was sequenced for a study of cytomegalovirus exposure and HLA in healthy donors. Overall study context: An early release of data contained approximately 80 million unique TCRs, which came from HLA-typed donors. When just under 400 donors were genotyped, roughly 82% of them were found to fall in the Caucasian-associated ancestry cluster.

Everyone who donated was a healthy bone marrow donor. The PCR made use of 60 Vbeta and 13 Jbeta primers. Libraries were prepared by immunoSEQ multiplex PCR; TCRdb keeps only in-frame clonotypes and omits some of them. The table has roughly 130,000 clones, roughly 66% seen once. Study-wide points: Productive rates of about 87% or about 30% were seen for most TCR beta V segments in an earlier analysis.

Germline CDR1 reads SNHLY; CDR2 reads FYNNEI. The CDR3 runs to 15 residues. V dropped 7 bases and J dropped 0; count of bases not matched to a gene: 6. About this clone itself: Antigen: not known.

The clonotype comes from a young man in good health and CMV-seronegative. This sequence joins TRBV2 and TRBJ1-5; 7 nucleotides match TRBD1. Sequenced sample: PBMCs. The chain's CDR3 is CASTRDSYSNQPQHF. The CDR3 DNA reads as TGTGCCAGCACCCGGGACAGCTATAGCAATCAGCCCCAGCATTTT. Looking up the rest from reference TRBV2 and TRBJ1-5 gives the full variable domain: EPEVTQTPSHQVTQMGQEVILRCVPISNHLYFYWYRQILGQKVEFLVSFYNNEISEKSEIFDDQFSVERPDGSNFTLKIRSTKLEDSAMYFCASTRDSYSNQPQHFGDGTRLSIL.